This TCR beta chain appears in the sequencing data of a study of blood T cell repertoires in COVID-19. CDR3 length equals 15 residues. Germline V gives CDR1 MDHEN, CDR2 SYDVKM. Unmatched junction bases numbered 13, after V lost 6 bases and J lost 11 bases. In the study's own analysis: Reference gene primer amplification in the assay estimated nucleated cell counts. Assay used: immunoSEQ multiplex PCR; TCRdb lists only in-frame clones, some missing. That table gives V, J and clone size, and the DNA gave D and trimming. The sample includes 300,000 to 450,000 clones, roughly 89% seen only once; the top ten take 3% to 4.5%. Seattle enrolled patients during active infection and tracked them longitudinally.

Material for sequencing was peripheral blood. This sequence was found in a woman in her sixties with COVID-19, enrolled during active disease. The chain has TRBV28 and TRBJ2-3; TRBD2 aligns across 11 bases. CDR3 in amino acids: CASSLGASGGLLQYF. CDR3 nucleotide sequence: TGTGCCAGCAGCCTGGGGGCTAGCGGGGGGCTGCTGCAGTATTTT.